The clone carrying this T cell receptor beta chain appeared a few times. The antigen remains unidentified. With a J-beta primer mix and a sample-barcoded 5' primer, a second PCR ran roughly 6 to 11 cycles. Each CDR3 protein gets one entry after TCRdb re-called the 5' RACE reads with MiXCR. Here the sample spans roughly 1,500,000 distinct CDR3 sequences, about 31% being singletons. CDR3 length equals 12 residues. The germline V gene encodes CDR1 DFQATT and CDR2 SNEGSKA (reference sequence). Trimming cost V 6 bases and J 5 bases, with 13 bases left between them. This record belongs to a study of blood T cells in healthy people across ages. Regarding the study as a whole: Per-million-T-cell TCR beta diversity fell roughly linearly with age. No conclusive comparison of naive versus antigen-experienced cells was possible with unsorted PBMCs. More naive CD4+ cells and higher diversity marked long-lived donors relative to aged donors. Higher naive T cell percentage went strongly together with higher TCR beta diversity.

This chain joins TRBV20-1 and TRBJ2-5; the D is unclear. Sequencing was performed on blood. This receptor was obtained from a woman in her twenties or thirties in good health. The DNA of the CDR3 is TGCAGTGCCAAGTGGGGATGGGAGACCCAGTACTTC. It translates to CSAKWGWETQYF.